These 3 T cell receptor beta chains came from one sample sequenced in a study of shared clonotypes between healthy human individuals. Selected positively for CCR7 and CD45RO-negative, naive CD8 cells excluded terminally differentiated effector memory CD45RA+ cells. Method: immunoSEQ multiplex PCR; TCRdb's copy keeps in-frame clones and lacks some. The sample lists about 2.1 million clones, approximately 94% occurring once. The sequenced sample consisted of naive CD8+ T cells from PBMCs. The receptors shown here come from a man between 18 and 35 years old in good health. Some clones in this sample may be carry-over from other donors' samples.

The chain combines TRBV5-4 with TRBJ2-7; 8 bases agree with TRBD2. Germline V gene sequence: CDR1 SGHNT, CDR2 YYREEE (reference sequence). V lost 4 bases, J lost 3 bases, and 9 bases stayed unmatched. This CDR3 has 15 amino acids. The CDR3 loop is CASSPEGGTSYEQYF. In DNA form, the CDR3 reads TGTGCCAGCAGCCCCGAGGGCGGGACTAGCTACGAGCAGTACTTC.

The chain has TRBV28 and TRBJ1-5; D gene ambiguous. The germline V gene encodes CDR1 MDHEN and CDR2 SYDVKM. Trimming removed 5 bases from V and 4 bases from J, with 21 bases in between. This CDR3 spans 17 amino acids. The DNA for the CDR3 is TGTGCCAGCAGTCCCAGGATGGCTAGACGCCTAAATCAGCCCCAGCATTTT. This translates into CASSPRMARRLNQPQHF.

This clone was found a few times. The V and J genes are TRBV9 and TRBJ1-1; 7 bases are shared with TRBD1. The V segment lost 3 bases and the J segment 0 bases; nucleotides outside the gene matches: 11. The CDR3 has 17 residues. The germline CDR1 and CDR2 sequences are SGDLS and YYNGEE. CDR3 nucleotide sequence: TGTGCCAGCAGCGCCCAAGGAGACAGGGACGTGAACACTGAAGCTTTCTTT. Amino acids: CASSAQGDRDVNTEAFF.